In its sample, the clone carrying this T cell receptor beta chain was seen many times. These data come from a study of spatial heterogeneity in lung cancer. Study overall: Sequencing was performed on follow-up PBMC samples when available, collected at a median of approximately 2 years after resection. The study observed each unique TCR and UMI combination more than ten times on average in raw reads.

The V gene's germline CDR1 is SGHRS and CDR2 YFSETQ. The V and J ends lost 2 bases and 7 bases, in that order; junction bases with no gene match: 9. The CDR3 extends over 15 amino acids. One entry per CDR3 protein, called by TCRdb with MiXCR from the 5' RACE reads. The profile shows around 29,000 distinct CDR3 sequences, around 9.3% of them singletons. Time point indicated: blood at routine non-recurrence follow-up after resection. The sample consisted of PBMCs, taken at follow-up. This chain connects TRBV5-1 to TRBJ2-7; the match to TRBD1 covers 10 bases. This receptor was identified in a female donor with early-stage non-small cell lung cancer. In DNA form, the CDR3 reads TGCGCCAGCAGCTTCACCGGGACAGGGGTGGAGGAGCAGTACTTC. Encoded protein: CASSFTGTGVEEQYF.